In this sample, the clone carrying this T cell receptor beta chain turned up many times. The CDR3 is 14 amino acids. V lost 7 bases and J lost 1, with 10 bases in between. Germline V gene sequence: CDR1 SEHNR, CDR2 FQNEAQ (reference sequence). Preparation of the TCRbeta library was carried out with unique molecular identifiers. MiXCR, applied by TCRdb to the PCR reads, yields one record per CDR3 protein. The profile shows roughly 200,000 distinct CDR3 sequences, approximately 9% of them singletons. This specimen belongs to a study of T-cell reconstitution after alpha-beta-depleted transplantation in children.

The input for sequencing was PBMCs from the stem cell graft donor, taken from the stem cell graft. This clonotype was sampled from a human donor who donated a stem cell graft to a child with acute lymphoblastic leukemia. The chain employs TRBV7-9 and TRBJ2-2, with D unresolved. For the CDR3, the DNA is TGTGCCAGCATCTCTAACAGGAACACCGGGGAGCTGTTTTTT. Translation gives CASISNRNTGELFF.